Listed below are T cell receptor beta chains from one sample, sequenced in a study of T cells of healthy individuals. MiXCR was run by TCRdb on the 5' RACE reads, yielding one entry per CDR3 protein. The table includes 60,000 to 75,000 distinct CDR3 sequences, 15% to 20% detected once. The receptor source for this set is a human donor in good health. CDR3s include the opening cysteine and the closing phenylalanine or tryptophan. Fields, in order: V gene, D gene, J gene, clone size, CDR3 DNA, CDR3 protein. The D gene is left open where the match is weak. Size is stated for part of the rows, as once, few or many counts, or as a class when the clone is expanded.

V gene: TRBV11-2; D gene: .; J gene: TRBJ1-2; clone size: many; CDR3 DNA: TGTGCCAGCAGCGCCCCTAACTATGGCTACACCTTC; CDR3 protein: CASSAPNYGYTF
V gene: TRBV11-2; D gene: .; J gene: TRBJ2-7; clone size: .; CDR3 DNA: TGTGCCAGCAGCTTAGGGGACGGTTACGAGCAGTACTTC; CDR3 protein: CASSLGDGYEQYF
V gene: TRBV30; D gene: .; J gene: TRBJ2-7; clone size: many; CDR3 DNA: TGTGCCCTAGGGGCCTCCTCCTACGAGCAGTACTTC; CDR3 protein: CALGASSYEQYF
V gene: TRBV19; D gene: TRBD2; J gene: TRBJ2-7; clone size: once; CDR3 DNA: TGTGCCAGTAGTATCGGCGGGAGTCATACCTACGAGCAGTACTTC; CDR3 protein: CASSIGGSHTYEQYF
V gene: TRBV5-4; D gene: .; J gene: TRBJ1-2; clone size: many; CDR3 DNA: TGTGCCAGCAGCTTGGAACAGTATGGCTACACCTTC; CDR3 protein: CASSLEQYGYTF
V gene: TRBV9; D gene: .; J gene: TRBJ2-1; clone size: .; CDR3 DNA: TGTGCCAGCAGCCACCTCGGCTACAATGAGCAGTTCTTC; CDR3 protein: CASSHLGYNEQFF
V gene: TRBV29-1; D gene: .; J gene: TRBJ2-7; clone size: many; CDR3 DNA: TGCAGCGTTGAAGACCCCTTGAAGGGACGCGAGCAGTACTTC; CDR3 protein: CSVEDPLKGREQYF
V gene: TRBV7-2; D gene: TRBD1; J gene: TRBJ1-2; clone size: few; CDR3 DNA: TGTGCCAGCGTACCCGGGACAGGGGGCTATGGCTACACCTTC; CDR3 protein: CASVPGTGGYGYTF
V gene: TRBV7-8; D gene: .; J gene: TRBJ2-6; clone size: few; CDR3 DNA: TGTGCCAGCAGCACCGGACTATCCTATTCTGGGGCCAACGTCCTGACTTTC; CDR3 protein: CASSTGLSYSGANVLTF
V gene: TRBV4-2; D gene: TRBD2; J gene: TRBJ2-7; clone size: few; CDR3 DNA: TGTGCCAGTGGGCAAGGTGGACTAGCGGGAGCGGACGCCTACGAGCAGTACTTC; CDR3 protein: CASGQGGLAGADAYEQYF
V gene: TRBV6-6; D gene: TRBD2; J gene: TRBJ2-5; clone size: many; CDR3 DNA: TGTGCCAGCAGTTACCCCCTGCGGGGGGGTCAACAAGAGACCCAGTACTTC; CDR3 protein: CASSYPLRGGQQETQYF
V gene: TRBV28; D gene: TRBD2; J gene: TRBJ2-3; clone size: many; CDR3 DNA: TGTGCCAGCAGTATTTACGGGGGGGCAGGGGATACGCAGTATTTT; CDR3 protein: CASSIYGGAGDTQYF
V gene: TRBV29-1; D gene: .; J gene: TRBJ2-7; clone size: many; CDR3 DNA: TGCAGCGTTGAACAAGGGGCGAGCGAGCAGTACTTC; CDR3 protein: CSVEQGASEQYF
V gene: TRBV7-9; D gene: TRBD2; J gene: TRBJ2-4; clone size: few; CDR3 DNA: TGTGCCAGCAGCAACAGACTAGCGGGGGCCTTAGCCAAAAACATTCAGTACTTC; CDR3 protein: CASSNRLAGALAKNIQYF
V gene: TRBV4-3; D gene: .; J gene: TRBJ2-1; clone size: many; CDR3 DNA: TGCGCCAGCAGCCAGTCCCTGAGGGGAGGACTCCTGCCCGTGTTCTTC; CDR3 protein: CASSQSLRGGLLPVFF
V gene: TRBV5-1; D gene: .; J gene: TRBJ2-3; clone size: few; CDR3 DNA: TGCGCCAGCAGCGACATGGCGGGGCCTACAGATACGCAGTATTTT; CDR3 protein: CASSDMAGPTDTQYF
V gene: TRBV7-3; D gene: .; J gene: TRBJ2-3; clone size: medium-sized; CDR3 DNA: TGTGCCAGCAGCTTAGGAGTCCCTCCAGATACGCAGTATTTT; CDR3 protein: CASSLGVPPDTQYF
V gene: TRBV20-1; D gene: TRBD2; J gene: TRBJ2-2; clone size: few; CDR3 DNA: TGCAGTGCTAGTCCTTCGGGGGGGGCCCGGACCGGGGAGCTGTTTTTT; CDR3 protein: CSASPSGGARTGELFF
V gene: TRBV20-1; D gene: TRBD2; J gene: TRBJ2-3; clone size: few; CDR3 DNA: TGCAGTGCTATCCGGGAGGGCCTAGCGGGGACAGATACGCAGTATTTT; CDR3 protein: CSAIREGLAGTDTQYF
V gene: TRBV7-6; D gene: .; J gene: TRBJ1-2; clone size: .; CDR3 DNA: TGTGCCAGCAGCTTATACGGCAGCTACACCTTC; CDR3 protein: CASSLYGSYTF
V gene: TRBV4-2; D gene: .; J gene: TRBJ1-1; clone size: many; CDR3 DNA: TGTGCCAGCAGCCAAGATCGAGGATTGAACACTGAAGCTTTCTTT; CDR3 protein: CASSQDRGLNTEAFF
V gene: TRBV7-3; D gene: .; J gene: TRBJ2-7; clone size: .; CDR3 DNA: TGTGCCAGCAGCTTCCGGGACATCTCCTACGAGCAGTACTTC; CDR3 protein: CASSFRDISYEQYF
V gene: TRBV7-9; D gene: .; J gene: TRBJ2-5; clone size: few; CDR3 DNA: TGTGCCAGCAGCTTAGATCGTTTCGGGGGAGAGACCCAGTACTTC; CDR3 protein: CASSLDRFGGETQYF
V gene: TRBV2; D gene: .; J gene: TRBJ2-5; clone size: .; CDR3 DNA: TGTGCCAGCACCGGGACATTTACAGAGACCCAGTACTTC; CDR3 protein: CASTGTFTETQYF
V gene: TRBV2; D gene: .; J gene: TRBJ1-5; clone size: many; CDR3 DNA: TGTGCCAGCAGAGCAGACCGGCCCTCCGGCAATCAGCCCCAGCATTTT; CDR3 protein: CASRADRPSGNQPQHF
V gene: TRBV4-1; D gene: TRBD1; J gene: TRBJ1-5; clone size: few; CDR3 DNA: TGCGCCAGCAGCCGAATTACCGGGACAGGGGGTAATCAGCCCCAGCATTTT; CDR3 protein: CASSRITGTGGNQPQHF
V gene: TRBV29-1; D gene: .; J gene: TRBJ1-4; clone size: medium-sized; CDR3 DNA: TGCAGCGTTGCCACAACTAATGAAAAACTGTTTTTT; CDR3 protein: CSVATTNEKLFF